This is a list of T cell receptor beta chains from one sample in a study of cytomegalovirus exposure and HLA in healthy donors. Sequencing was performed with immunoSEQ multiplex PCR; in TCRdb, only in-frame clones are kept and a portion is missing. The data contain some 200,000 clones, 77% of them seen just once; the ten biggest clones take up around 2.9%. Input material: PBMCs. These receptors originate from a woman aged 55 to 70 in good health and CMV-seropositive. Each CDR3 is given with its conserved first and last residue. The order of the fields is V gene, D gene, clone size, J gene, CDR3 DNA, CDR3 protein. A D gene is named only where the DNA matches it firmly. The size of a clone is reported for some rows only, either as once, few or many, or as a class for expanded clones.

TRBV7-9,-,-,TRBJ1-1,TGTGCCAGCAGCTTCCAGGGGATGGTGAACACTGAAGCTTTCTTT,CASSFQGMVNTEAFF
TRBV5-1,-,few,TRBJ2-7,TGCGCCAGCAGCTGGGGACTGGCCGGCGAGCAGTACTTC,CASSWGLAGEQYF
TRBV15,-,-,TRBJ2-1,TGTGCCACCAGCAGGGGGGGATACTCCTACAATGAGCAGTTCTTC,CATSRGGYSYNEQFF
TRBV5-6,TRBD1,once,TRBJ1-4,TGTGCCAGCAGCGGGACAGGGGGGACTGAAAAACTGTTTTTT,CASSGTGGTEKLFF
TRBV28,-,few,TRBJ2-7,TGTGCCAGCAGTTCAAGAGCCTACGAGCAGTACTTC,CASSSRAYEQYF
TRBV18,-,-,TRBJ1-5,TGTGCCAGCTCCCTTGGGAGTAGCAATCAGCCCCAGCATTTT,CASSLGSSNQPQHF
TRBV10-3,-,-,TRBJ1-1,TGTGCCATCGGTGGACAGATGAACACTGAAGCTTTCTTT,CAIGGQMNTEAFF
TRBV2,TRBD2,once,TRBJ2-7,TGTGCCAGCAGTAGGGGACTAGCGGGGGGGGCCTACGAGCAGTACTTC,CASSRGLAGGAYEQYF
TRBV9,TRBD2,-,TRBJ2-3,TGTGCCAGCAGCGTAGATAGCGGGAGGGGCACAGATACGCAGTATTTT,CASSVDSGRGTDTQYF
TRBV27,-,-,TRBJ1-1,TGTGCCAGCAGTCTCCGGGGGATGAACACTGAAGCTTTCTTT,CASSLRGMNTEAFF
TRBV7-9,-,-,TRBJ1-2,TGTGCCAGCAGTTCAGGGAGGTATGGCTACACCTTC,CASSSGRYGYTF
TRBV15,-,few,TRBJ2-3,TGTGCCACCAGCAGAGATCAAGATACGCAGTATTTT,CATSRDQDTQYF
TRBV6-6,TRBD2,-,TRBJ2-5,TGTGCCAGCAGGACTAGCGGGAGCAGGGAGACCCAGTACTTC,CASRTSGSRETQYF
TRBV5-4,-,-,TRBJ1-1,TGTGCCAGCAGCTCACCGACAGAGGACACTGAAGCTTTCTTT,CASSSPTEDTEAFF
TRBV7-9,TRBD1,-,TRBJ1-6,TGTGCCAGCAGCTGGGGGACAGCTTATAATTCACCCCTCCACTTT,CASSWGTAYNSPLHF